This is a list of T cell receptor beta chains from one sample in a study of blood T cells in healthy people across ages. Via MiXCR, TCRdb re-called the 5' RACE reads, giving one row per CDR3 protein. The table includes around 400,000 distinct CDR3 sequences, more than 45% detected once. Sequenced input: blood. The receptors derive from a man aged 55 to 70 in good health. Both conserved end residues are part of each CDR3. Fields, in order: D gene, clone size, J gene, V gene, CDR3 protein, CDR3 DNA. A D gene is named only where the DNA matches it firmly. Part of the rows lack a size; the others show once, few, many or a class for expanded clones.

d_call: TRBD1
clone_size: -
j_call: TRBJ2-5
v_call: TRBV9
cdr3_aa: CASSVDGDRQYF
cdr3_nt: TGTGCCAGCAGCGTAGATGGGGACAGGCAGTACTTC

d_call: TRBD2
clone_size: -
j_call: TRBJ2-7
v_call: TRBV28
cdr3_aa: CASSTRTSSYNEQYF
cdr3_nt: TGTGCCAGCAGTACGAGGACTAGCAGCTACAATGAGCAGTACTTC

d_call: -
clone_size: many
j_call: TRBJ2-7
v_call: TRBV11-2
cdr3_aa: CASSLVGGRVEQYF
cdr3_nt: TGTGCCAGCAGCTTAGTTGGAGGCCGAGTGGAGCAGTACTTC

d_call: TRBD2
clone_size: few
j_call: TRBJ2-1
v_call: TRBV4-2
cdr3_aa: CASSHPGLGSNEQFF
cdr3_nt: TGTGCCAGCAGCCACCCGGGACTAGGTTCCAATGAGCAGTTCTTC

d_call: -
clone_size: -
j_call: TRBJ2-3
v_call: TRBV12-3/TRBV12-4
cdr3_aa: CASTPTSLDTQYF
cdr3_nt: TGTGCCAGCACCCCAACTTCTCTAGATACGCAGTATTTT

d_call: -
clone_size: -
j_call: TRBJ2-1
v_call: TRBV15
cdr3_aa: CATSRAMRGSYNEQFF
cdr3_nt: TGTGCCACCAGCAGAGCCATGAGGGGGTCTTACAATGAGCAGTTCTTC

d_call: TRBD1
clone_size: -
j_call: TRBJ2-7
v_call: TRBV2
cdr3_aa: CASRRGQSAYEQYF
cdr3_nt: TGTGCCAGCAGAAGGGGACAGAGTGCCTACGAGCAGTACTTC

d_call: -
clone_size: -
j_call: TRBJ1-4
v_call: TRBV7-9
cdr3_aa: CASSLPRGRNEKLFF
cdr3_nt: TGTGCCAGCAGCCTCCCCAGGGGAAGGAATGAAAAACTGTTTTTT

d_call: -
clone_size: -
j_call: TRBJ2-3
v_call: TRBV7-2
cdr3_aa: CASSPLGGGRRGTDTQYF
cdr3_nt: TGTGCCAGCAGCCCCCTCGGAGGGGGACGGCGGGGAACAGATACGCAGTATTTT

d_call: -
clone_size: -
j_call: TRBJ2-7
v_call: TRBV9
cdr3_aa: CASSVEGDGSYEQYF
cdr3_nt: TGTGCCAGCAGCGTAGAGGGCGACGGCTCCTACGAGCAGTACTTC

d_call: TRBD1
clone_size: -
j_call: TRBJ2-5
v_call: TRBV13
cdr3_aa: CASSGPDRGGQETQYF
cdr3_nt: TGTGCCAGCAGCGGACCCGACAGGGGTGGGCAAGAGACCCAGTACTTC

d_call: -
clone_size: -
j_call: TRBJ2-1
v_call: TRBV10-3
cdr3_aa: CAIITTIPSGSSYNEQFF
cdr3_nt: TGTGCCATCATCACGACTATTCCCAGCGGAAGCTCCTACAATGAGCAGTTCTTC

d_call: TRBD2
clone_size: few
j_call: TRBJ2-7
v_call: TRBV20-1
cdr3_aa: CRISGRVGSGEQYF
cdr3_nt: TGCAGAATTAGCGGGAGGGTCGGTTCAGGCGAGCAGTACTTC

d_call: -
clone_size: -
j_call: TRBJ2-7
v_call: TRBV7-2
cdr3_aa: CASSFPDFEGLYEQYF
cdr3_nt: TGTGCCAGCAGCTTCCCGGACTTCGAGGGGCTATACGAGCAGTACTTC

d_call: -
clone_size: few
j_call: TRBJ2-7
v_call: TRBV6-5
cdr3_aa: CASTPSRTGAYEQYF
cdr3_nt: TGTGCCAGCACCCCTAGCCGGACTGGAGCCTACGAGCAGTACTTC

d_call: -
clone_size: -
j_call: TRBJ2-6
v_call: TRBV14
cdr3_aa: CASSQELGLGANVLTF
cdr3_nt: TGTGCCAGCAGCCAAGAGTTAGGGCTTGGGGCCAACGTCCTGACTTTC

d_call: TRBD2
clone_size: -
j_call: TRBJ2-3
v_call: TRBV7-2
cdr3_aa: CASSLGGLAGTTDTQYF
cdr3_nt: TGTGCCAGCAGCTTAGGGGGACTAGCGGGAACCACAGATACGCAGTATTTT

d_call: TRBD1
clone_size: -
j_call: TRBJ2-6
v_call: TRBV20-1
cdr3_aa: CSAGGQGASSGANVLTF
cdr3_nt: TGCAGTGCTGGGGGACAGGGAGCTAGCTCTGGGGCCAACGTCCTGACTTTC

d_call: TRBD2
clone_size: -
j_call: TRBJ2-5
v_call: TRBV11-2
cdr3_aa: CASSLVPSGGAYEQYF
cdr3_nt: TGTGCCAGCAGCTTAGTTCCTAGCGGGGGGGCGTATGAGCAGTACTTC

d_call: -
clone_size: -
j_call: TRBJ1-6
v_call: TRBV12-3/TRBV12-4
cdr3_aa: CASTHGSGRGGSPLHF
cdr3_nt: TGTGCCAGCACCCATGGATCGGGGAGGGGGGGTTCACCCCTCCACTTT

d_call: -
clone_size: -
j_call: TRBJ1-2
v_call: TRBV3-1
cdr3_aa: CASSQDRTRSYGYTF
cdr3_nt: TGTGCCAGCAGCCAAGATCGAACCCGCTCCTATGGCTACACCTTC

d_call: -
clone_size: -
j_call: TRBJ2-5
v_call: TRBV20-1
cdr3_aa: CSAAPSGTQSAWAQYF
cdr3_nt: TGCAGTGCTGCCCCATCGGGGACCCAGAGCGCTTGGGCCCAGTACTTC

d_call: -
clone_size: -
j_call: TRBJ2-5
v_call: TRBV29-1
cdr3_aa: CSVVPGPNPETQYF
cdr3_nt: TGCAGCGTTGTCCCGGGACCAAACCCGGAGACCCAGTACTTC

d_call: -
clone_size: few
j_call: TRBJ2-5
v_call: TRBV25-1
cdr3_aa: CASSEYGTGTQYF
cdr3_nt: TGTGCCAGCAGTGAATATGGGACGGGGACCCAGTACTTC

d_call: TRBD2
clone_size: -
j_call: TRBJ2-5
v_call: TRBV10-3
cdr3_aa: CAISDRSGRETQYF
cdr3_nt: TGTGCCATCAGTGACCGATCCGGGAGGGAGACCCAGTACTTC

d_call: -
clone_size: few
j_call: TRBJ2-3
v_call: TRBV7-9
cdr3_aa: CASSQRVPDTQYF
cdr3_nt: TGTGCCAGCAGCCAGAGGGTCCCAGATACGCAGTATTTT